The 21 T cell receptor beta chains below all came from one sample that was sequenced in a study of T cell responses to AZD1222 COVID-19 vaccine. Produced via immunoSEQ multiplex PCR; TCRdb's table is partial and in-frame only. The table includes roughly 67,000 clones, nearly 90% detected once. Sequenced material: peripheral blood, taken 28 days after the second AZD1222 dose. These receptors were taken from an adult who received the AZD1222 COVID-19 vaccine.

This chain joins TRBV19 and TRBJ1-3; 7 nucleotides align to TRBD1. With V trimmed by 7 bases and J by 2 bases, 8 bases remained unmatched. Germline V gives CDR1 LNHDA, CDR2 SQIVND (reference sequence). This CDR3 is 15 amino acids long. The CDR3 DNA sequence: TGTGCCAGTACTACAGGGGTCGCGGCTGGAAACACCATATATTTT. It translates to CASTTGVAAGNTIYF.

V usage is TRBV5-6 and J usage is TRBJ1-1, with a weak D call TRBD1 (6 bases). Trimming removed 4 bases at V and 5 bases at J, with 12 bases between. CDR3 length equals 13 residues. Germline V gene sequence: CDR1 SGHDT, CDR2 YYEEEE. The CDR3 nucleotides read TGTGCCAGCAGCCGACAGGTTCCGACTGAAGCTTTCTTT. Translating it yields CASSRQVPTEAFF. Complete variable domain (other parts from reference TRBV5-6 and TRBJ1-1): DAGVTQSPTHLIKTRGQQVTLRCSPKSGHDTVSWYQQALGQGPQFIFQYYEEEERQRGNFPDRFSGHQFPNYSSELNVNALLLGDSALYLCASSRQVPTEAFFGQGTRLTVV.

This chain links TRBV5-1 with TRBJ1-1; the D gene is possibly TRBD1 (5 bases). Germline V lookup: CDR1 SGHRS, CDR2 YFSETQ. The length of the CDR3 is 14 residues. Trimming left V 2 bases short and J 4 bases short, with 12 bases between. CDR3 amino acids: CASSFDSVSTEAFF. CDR3 nucleotide sequence: TGCGCCAGCAGCTTCGACAGTGTGAGCACTGAAGCTTTCTTT. Drawing the rest from reference TRBV5-1 and TRBJ1-1, the complete variable domain is KAGVTQTPRYLIKTRGQQVTLSCSPISGHRSVSWYQQTPGQGLQFLFEYFSETQRNKGNFPGRFSGRQFSNSRSEMNVSTLELGDSALYLCASSFDSVSTEAFFGQGTRLTVV.

The chain links TRBV6-1 to TRBJ2-7; a possible D gene is TRBD1 (5 bases). Germline CDR1 and CDR2: MNHNS and SASEGT. The V end was cut by 5 bases, the J end by 3 bases, with 8 bases between. The CDR3 sequence is 12 residues long. CDR3 nucleotides: TGTGCCAGCAGTAGACAGTACTACGAGCAGTACTTC. Translation gives CASSRQYYEQYF.

The J gene is TRBJ1-2, the V gene TRBV9, with D perhaps matching TRBD1 (5 bases). The germline CDR1 and CDR2 sequences are SGDLS and YYNGEE. The germline V and J ends were trimmed by 0 bases and 4 bases, with 10 bases remaining between them. The CDR3 contains 14 residues. The CDR3 coding sequence is TGTGCCAGCAGCGTAGAGAGACAGCCCTATGGCTACACCTTC. Amino acids: CASSVERQPYGYTF.

The V gene is TRBV7-9, the J gene TRBJ2-5, with D perhaps matching TRBD1 or TRBD2 (7 bases each). The CDR3 is 14 residues long. Germline V gene data show CDR1 as SEHNR and CDR2 as FQNEAQ (reference sequence). Trimming cost V 5 bases and J 4 bases, with 14 bases left between them. The CDR3, as DNA: TGTGCCAGCAGCACCCAGGGGGGGAGAGAGACCCAGTACTTC. Translation gives CASSTQGGRETQYF. Together with reference TRBV7-9 and TRBJ2-5, the CDR3 gives the full variable domain: DTGVSQNPRHKITKRGQNVTFRCDPISEHNRLYWYRQTLGQGPEFLTYFQNEAQLEKSRLLSDRFSAERPKGSFSTLEIQRTEQGDSAMYLCASSTQGGRETQYFGPGTRLLVL.

The chain employs TRBV7-3 and TRBJ2-1; 8 nucleotides align to TRBD2. V trimming: 1 base; J trimming: 7 bases; junction bases outside the gene matches: 9. Germline loops: CDR1 SGHTA, CDR2 FQGTGA. The CDR3 spans 16 residues. The CDR3: CASSLIGAGVGNEQFF. DNA for the CDR3: TGTGCCAGCAGCTTAATTGGAGCGGGAGTGGGAAATGAGCAGTTCTTC.

The chain recombines TRBV30 with TRBJ1-4; 7 bases agree with TRBD1. The CDR3 is made up of 12 amino acids. J was trimmed by 7 bases and V by 4 bases; bases with no gene match: 3. CDR1 and CDR2 from the germline V gene are GTSNPN and SVGIG (reference sequence). The CDR3 is CAWNRGGEKLFF. DNA of the CDR3: TGTGCCTGGAACAGGGGAGGTGAAAAACTGTTTTTT.

V is TRBV30 and J is TRBJ1-2, with D unresolved. Trimming cost V 3 bases and J 4 bases, with 9 bases left between them. The CDR3 contains 12 residues. Germline values: CDR1 GTSNPN, CDR2 SVGIG (reference sequence). Written as DNA, the CDR3 is TGTGCCTGGAGGGGATCCTCCTATGGCTACACCTTC. Its protein product is CAWRGSSYGYTF.

This chain links TRBV9 with TRBJ2-3, with TRBD2 matching 13 bases. Germline trimming cut 4 bases from V and 1 base from J; bases unmatched to any gene: 6. This CDR3 has 17 amino acids. The V gene's germline CDR1 is SGDLS and CDR2 YYNGEE. CDR3 sequence reads: CASSPRLAGGGTDTQYF. The CDR3 nucleotides read TGTGCCAGCAGCCCCCGACTAGCGGGAGGTGGCACAGATACGCAGTATTTT.

The chain has TRBV29-1 and TRBJ2-3, with a weak D call TRBD2 (6 bases). Between the trimmed V and J ends, which lost 6 bases and 2 bases, there was a span of 9 bases. The germline CDR1 and CDR2 sequences are SQVTM and ANQGSEA. The CDR3 is made up of 12 amino acids. The CDR3 DNA reads TGCAGCGTGGAGGGGAACACAGATACGCAGTATTTT. It translates to CSVEGNTDTQYF.

The CDR3 loop reads CTSSRTSGLSYEQYF. The CDR3 DNA is TGCACCAGCTCCCGGACTAGCGGGTTATCCTACGAGCAGTACTTC. This rearrangement joins TRBV1 to TRBJ2-7; the table's D call of TRBD2 was not tested on the DNA. TRBV1 is a listed pseudogene. This CDR3 has 15 amino acids.

The CDR3 spells CASSLRPTGTDTF. The CDR3 bases are TGTGCCAGCAGCTTACGTCCGACAGGGACAGACACCTTC. The V call is TRBV7-9, the J call TRBJ1-2, with 7 positions matching TRBD1. Trimming cost V 2 bases and J 12 bases; bases outside gene matches: 9. This CDR3 has 13 residues. Per germline, CDR1 SEHNR and CDR2 FQNEAQ (reference sequence).

There are a few counts of this clone. V is TRBV4-3 and J is TRBJ2-2; D uncertain. Germline assignment: CDR1 LGHNA and CDR2 YSLEER. The CDR3 loop spans 15 amino acids. Between the trimmed V and J ends, which lost 0 bases and 2 bases, there was a span of 7 bases. CDR3 nucleotide sequence: TGCGCCAGCAGCCAAGATGGGGTCAACACCGGGGAGCTGTTTTTT. As protein: CASSQDGVNTGELFF.

This clone was detected only once. The V gene is TRBV5-1, the J gene TRBJ1-4; D perhaps matches TRBD1 (5 bases). The CDR3 is 18 amino acids. V gave up 2 bases and J gave up 2 bases, with 19 bases separating them. Germline V gene data show CDR1 as SGHRS and CDR2 as YFSETQ. Written as DNA, the CDR3 is TGCGCCAGCAGCTTCGGCAGGGAAGGGCTCATTACTAATGAAAAACTGTTTTTT. Amino acids: CASSFGREGLITNEKLFF.

The rearrangement uses TRBV11-2 and TRBJ2-7, with no clear D. Trimming removed 6 bases from V and 2 bases from J, with 17 bases in between. Per the germline V gene, CDR1 is SGHAT and CDR2 is FQNNGV. The CDR3 length is 15 residues. CDR3 in amino acids: CASRAVKSRAYEQYF. DNA for the CDR3: TGTGCCAGCAGAGCCGTCAAGAGTCGGGCCTACGAGCAGTACTTC. Full variable domain (missing parts from reference TRBV11-2 and TRBJ2-7): EAGVAQSPRYKIIEKRQSVAFWCNPISGHATLYWYQQILGQGPKLLIQFQNNGVVDDSQLPKDRFSAERLKGVDSTLKIQPAKLEDSAVYLCASRAVKSRAYEQYFGPGTRLTVT.

This sequence joins TRBV18 and TRBJ1-4; TRBD1 might be the D (6 bases). CDR1 and CDR2 from the germline V gene are KGHSH and LQKENI. Trimming cost V 2 bases and J 6 bases, with 10 bases left between them. This CDR3 spans 14 amino acids. The CDR3 sequence: CASSPIRGDEKLFF. The DNA for the CDR3 is TGTGCCAGCTCACCAATCAGGGGCGATGAAAAACTGTTTTTT.

The rearrangement links TRBV7-2 to TRBJ1-5; D is uncertain. The V gene lost 0 bases and the J gene lost 0 bases, with 6 bases spanning the gap. Germline V gene sequence: CDR1 SGHTA, CDR2 FQGNSA. CDR3 length equals 15 residues. CDR3 sequence: CASSLATYSNQPQHF. CDR3 nucleotides: TGTGCCAGCAGCTTAGCTACGTATAGCAATCAGCCCCAGCATTTT.

V gene TRBV5-4 combines with J gene TRBJ2-3, with 9 bases matching TRBD1. Per germline, CDR1 SGHNT and CDR2 YYREEE (reference sequence). There are 16 residues in the CDR3. Trimming cost V 5 bases and J 0 bases; bases outside gene matches: 7. The CDR3 sequence is CASRRDRATSTDTQYF. CDR3 nucleotides: TGTGCCAGCAGACGGGACAGGGCCACTAGCACAGATACGCAGTATTTT.

The V gene is TRBV29-1, the J gene TRBJ2-7; D might be TRBD1 or TRBD2, each matching 5 bases. The length of the CDR3 is 15 residues. Germline V lookup: CDR1 SQVTM, CDR2 ANQGSEA. V was pared by 6 bases and J by 2 bases, with 20 bases between. As DNA, the CDR3 is TGCAGCGTAACTTACCGGGACCCCAGTACCTACGAGCAGTACTTC. It specifies CSVTYRDPSTYEQYF.

This chain joins TRBV19 and TRBJ2-7, with TRBD1 matching 9 bases. Germline V gene lookup returns CDR1 LNHDA and CDR2 SQIVND (reference sequence). The CDR3 extends over 14 amino acids. The V and J ends lost 4 bases and 3 bases, in that order; junction bases with no gene match: 4. The CDR3 region has the DNA TGTGCCAGTAGTAGTAGGGACAGGGACTACGAGCAGTACTTC. This sequence encodes CASSSRDRDYEQYF.